The T cell receptor beta chain described here comes from a study of cytomegalovirus exposure and HLA in healthy donors. A word on this clone: Antigen unknown.

Nominally healthy donors were sampled, though unrecorded immune exposures were likely. Germline loops: CDR1 SGHKS, CDR2 YYEKEE (reference sequence). V was pared by 0 bases and J by 10 bases, with 6 bases of the junction left unmatched. CDR3 length: 13 residues. PCR employed 60 Vbeta and 13 Jbeta primers. Sequencing was performed with immunoSEQ multiplex PCR; in TCRdb, only in-frame clones are kept and a portion is missing. This table has about 160,000 clones, 75% appearing once. Findings of the study overall: Most subjects' HLA-A and HLA-B alleles were reportedly predicted from TCR beta sequences. TRBV6-2, TRBV6-3 and other indistinguishable V segments were excluded.

The J gene is TRBJ1-1, the V gene TRBV5-5, with 7 bases aligning to TRBD1. Sequenced input: PBMCs. The receptor was derived from a female donor in good health and CMV-seronegative. The CDR3 DNA follows: TGTGCCAGCAGCTTGGGACAGGGCAGTGCAGCTTTCTTT. Translating it yields CASSLGQGSAAFF.